This T cell receptor (beta chain) was recovered during a study of blood T cell repertoires in COVID-19. The protocol was immunoSEQ multiplex PCR, while the TCRdb copy is restricted to in-frame clones and leaves out a portion. The data contain about 280,000 clones, under 90% of them singletons. V lost 0 bases, J lost 0 bases, and 10 bases lay in between. Per the germline V gene, CDR1 is LGHNA and CDR2 is YSLEER. The CDR3 totals 16 residues. The chain uses TRBV4-3 and TRBJ2-3; D call uncertain. Sequenced material: peripheral blood. The sequence derives from a woman aged 50 to 60 who had recovered from COVID-19. The chain's CDR3 is CASSQDWPGSTDTQYF. Here the CDR3 DNA reads TGCGCCAGCAGCCAAGACTGGCCTGGTAGCACAGATACGCAGTATTTT.